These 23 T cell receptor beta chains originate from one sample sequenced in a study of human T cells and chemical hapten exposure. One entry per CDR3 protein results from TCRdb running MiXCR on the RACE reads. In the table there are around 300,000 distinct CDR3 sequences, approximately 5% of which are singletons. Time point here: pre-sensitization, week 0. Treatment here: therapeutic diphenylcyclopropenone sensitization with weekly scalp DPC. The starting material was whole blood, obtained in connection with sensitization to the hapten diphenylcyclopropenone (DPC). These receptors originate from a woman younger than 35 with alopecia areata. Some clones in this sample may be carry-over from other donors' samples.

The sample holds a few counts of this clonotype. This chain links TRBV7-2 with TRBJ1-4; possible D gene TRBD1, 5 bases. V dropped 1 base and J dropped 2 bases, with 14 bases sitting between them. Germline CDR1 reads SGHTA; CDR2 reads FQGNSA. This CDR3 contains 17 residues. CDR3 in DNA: TGTGCCAGCAGCTTAGGGCCTGGGACCGCGACTAATGAAAAACTGTTTTTT. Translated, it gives CASSLGPGTATNEKLFF.

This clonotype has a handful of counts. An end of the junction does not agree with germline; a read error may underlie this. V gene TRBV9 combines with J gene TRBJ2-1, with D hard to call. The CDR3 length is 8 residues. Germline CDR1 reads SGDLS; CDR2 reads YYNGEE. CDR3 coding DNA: TGTGCCAGCAGCGTAGCCAGATTC. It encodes CASSVARF.

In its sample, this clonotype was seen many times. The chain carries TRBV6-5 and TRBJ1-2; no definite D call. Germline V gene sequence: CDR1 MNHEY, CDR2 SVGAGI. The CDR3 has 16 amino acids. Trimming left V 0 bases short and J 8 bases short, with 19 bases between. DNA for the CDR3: TGTGCCAGCAGTTACTCCTCCGCTGAAGTTGTAGGAGGCTACACCTTC. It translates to CASSYSSAEVVGGYTF.

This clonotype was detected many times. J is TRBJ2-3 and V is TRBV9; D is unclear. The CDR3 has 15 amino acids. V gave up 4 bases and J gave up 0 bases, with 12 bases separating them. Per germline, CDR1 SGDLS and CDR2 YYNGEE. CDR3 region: CASSSYSESTDTQYF. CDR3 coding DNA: TGTGCCAGCAGCTCCTACAGTGAGAGCACAGATACGCAGTATTTT.

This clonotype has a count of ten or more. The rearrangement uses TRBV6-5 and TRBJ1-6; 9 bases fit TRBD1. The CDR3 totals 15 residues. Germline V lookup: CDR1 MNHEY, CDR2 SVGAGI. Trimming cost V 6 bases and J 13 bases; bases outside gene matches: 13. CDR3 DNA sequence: TGTGCCAGCAGCCCTACGGACAGGGGCTTGCGGCCCCTCCACTTT. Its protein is CASSPTDRGLRPLHF.

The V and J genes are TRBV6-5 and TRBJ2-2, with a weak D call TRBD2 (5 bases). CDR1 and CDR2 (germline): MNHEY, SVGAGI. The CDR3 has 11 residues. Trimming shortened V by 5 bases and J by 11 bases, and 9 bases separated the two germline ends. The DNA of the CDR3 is TGTGCCAGCAGTGACGGGGTCGAGCTGTTTTTT. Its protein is CASSDGVELFF.

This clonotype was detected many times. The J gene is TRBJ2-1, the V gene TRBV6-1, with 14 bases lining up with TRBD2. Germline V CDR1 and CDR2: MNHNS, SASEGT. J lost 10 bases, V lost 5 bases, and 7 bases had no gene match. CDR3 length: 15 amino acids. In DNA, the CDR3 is TGTGCCAGCAGTCCCGGGACTAGCGGGGGTTTAGAGCAGTTCTTC. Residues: CASSPGTSGGLEQFF.

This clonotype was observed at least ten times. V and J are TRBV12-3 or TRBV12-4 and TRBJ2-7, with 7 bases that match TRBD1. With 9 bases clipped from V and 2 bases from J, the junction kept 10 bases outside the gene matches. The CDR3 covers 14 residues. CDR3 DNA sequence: TGTGCCAGTTCCTCCATGGGACAGACCTACGAGCAGTACTTC. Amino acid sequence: CASSSMGQTYEQYF.

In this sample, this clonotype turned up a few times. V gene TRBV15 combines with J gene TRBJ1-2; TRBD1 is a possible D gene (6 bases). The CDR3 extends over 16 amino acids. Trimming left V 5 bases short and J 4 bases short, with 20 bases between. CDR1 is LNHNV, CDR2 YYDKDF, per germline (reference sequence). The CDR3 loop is CATSPRTGLGPYGYTF. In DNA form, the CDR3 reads TGTGCCACCAGCCCTCGAACAGGGTTGGGTCCCTATGGCTACACCTTC.

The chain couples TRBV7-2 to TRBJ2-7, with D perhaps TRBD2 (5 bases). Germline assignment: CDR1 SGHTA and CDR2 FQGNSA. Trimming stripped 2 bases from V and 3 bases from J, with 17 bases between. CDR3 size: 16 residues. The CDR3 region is CASSLYDSASGYEQYF. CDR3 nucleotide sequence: TGTGCCAGCAGCTTATACGACTCCGCGAGCGGCTACGAGCAGTACTTC.

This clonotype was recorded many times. CDR3 sequence: CATSSSGTSGGITSTDTQYF. As DNA, the CDR3 is TGTGCCACCAGTTCATCCGGGACTAGCGGGGGGATTACTAGCACAGATACGCAGTATTTT. The V and J genes are TRBV24-1 and TRBJ2-3; 15 bases line up with TRBD2. The germline CDR1 and CDR2 sequences are KGHDR and SFDVKD. V gave up 6 bases and J gave up 0 bases; unmatched junction bases: 12. This CDR3 comprises 20 residues.

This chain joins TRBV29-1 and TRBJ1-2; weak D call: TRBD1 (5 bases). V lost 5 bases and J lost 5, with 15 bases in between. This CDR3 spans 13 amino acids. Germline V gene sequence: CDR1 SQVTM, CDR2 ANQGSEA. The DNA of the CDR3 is TGCAGCGTTCACTCCCCGGGGGGGTATGGCTACACCTTC. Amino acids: CSVHSPGGYGYTF.

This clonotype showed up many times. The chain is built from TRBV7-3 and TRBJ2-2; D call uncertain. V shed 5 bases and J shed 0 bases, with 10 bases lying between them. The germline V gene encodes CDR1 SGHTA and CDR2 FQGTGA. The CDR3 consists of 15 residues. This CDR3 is CASSPARTNTGELFF. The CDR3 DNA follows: TGTGCCAGCAGCCCTGCCAGGACGAACACCGGGGAGCTGTTTTTT. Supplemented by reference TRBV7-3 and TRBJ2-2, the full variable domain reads GAGVSQTPSNKVTEKGKYVELRCDPISGHTALYWYRQSLGQGPEFLIYFQGTGAADDSGLPNDRFFAVRPEGSVSTLKIQRTERGDSAVYLCASSPARTNTGELFFGEGSRLTVL.

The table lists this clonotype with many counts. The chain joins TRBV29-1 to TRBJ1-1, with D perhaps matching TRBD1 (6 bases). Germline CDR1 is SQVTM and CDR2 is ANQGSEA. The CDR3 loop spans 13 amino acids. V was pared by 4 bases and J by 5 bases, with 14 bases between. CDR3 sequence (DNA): TGCAGCGTTGTTAGGGGGGGGAGGACTGAAGCTTTCTTT. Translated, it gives CSVVRGGRTEAFF.

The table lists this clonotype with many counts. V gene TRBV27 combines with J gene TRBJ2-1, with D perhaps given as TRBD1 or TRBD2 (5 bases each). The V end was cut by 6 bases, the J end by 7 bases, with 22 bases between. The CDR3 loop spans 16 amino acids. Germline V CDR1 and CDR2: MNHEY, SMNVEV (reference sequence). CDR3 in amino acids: CASSSGVAGFLNEQFF. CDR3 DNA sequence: TGTGCCAGCAGCTCCGGGGTGGCAGGGTTTTTGAATGAGCAGTTCTTC.

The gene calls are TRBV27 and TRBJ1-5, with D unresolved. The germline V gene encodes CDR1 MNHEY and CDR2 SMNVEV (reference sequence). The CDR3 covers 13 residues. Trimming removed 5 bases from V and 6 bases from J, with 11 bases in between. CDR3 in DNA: TGTGCCAGCAGTCCCCGGGCGATTCAGCCCCAGCATTTT. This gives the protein CASSPRAIQPQHF.

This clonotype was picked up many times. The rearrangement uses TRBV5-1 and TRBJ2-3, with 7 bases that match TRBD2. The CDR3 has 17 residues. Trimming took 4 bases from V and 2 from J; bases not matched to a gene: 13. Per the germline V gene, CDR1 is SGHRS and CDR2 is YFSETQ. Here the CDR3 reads CASSPTISGLDTDTQYF. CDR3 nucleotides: TGCGCCAGCAGCCCGACAATATCCGGACTAGACACAGATACGCAGTATTTT.

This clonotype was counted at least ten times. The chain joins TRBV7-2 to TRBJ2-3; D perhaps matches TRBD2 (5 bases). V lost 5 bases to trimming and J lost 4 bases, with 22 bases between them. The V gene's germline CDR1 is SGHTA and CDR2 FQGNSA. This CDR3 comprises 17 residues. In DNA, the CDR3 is TGTGCCAGCAGCCCACGGGCTAGTACGAGGGTTGCAGATACGCAGTATTTT. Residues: CASSPRASTRVADTQYF.

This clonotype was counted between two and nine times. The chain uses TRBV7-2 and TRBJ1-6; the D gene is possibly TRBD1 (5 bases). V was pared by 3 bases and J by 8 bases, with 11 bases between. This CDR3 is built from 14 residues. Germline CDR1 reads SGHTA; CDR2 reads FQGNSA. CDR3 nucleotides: TGTGCCAGCAGCTTTGGGACCCTTCATTCACCCCTCCACTTT. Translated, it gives CASSFGTLHSPLHF.

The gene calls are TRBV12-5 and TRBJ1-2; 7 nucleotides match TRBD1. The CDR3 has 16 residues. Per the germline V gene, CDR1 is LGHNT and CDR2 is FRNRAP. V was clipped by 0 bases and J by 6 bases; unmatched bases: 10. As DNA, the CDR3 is TGTGCTAGTGGTTTGGTATTGCGAGAGGGGGCGAATGGCTACACCTTC. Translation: CASGLVLREGANGYTF.

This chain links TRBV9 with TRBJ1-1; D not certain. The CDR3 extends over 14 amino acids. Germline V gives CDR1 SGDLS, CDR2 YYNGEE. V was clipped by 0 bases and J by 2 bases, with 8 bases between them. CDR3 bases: TGTGCCAGCAGCGTAGTAGAGGGAAACACTGAAGCTTTCTTT. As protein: CASSVVEGNTEAFF.

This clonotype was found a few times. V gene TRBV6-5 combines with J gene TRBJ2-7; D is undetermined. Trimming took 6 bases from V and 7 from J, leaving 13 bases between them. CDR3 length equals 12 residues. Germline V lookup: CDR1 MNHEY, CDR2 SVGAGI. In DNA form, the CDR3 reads TGTGCCAGCAGCAGCGATTGGGGAGAGCAGTACTTC. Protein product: CASSSDWGEQYF.

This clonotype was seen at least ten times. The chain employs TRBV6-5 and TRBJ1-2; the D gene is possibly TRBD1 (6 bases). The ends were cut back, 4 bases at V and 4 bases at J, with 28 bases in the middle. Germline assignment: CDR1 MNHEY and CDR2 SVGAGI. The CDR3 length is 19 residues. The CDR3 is CASSLIHRTQGKNGYGYTF. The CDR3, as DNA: TGTGCCAGCAGTTTGATACACCGAACACAGGGAAAGAATGGCTATGGCTACACCTTC.